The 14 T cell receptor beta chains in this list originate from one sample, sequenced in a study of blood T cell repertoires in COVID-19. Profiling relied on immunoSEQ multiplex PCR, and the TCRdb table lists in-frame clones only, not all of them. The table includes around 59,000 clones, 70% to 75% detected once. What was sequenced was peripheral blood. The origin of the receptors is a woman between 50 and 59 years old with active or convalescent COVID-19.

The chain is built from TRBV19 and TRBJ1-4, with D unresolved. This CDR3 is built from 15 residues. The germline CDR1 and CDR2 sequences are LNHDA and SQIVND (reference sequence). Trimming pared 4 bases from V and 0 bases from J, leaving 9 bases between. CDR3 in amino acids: CASSTYRATNEKLFF. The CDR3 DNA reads TGTGCCAGTAGTACCTACAGAGCAACTAATGAAAAACTGTTTTTT.

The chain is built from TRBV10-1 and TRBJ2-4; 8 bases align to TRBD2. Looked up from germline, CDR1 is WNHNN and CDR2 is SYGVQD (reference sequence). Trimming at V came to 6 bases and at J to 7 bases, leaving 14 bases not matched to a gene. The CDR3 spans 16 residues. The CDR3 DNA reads TGCGCCAGCAGCCGGGGGGGAGATGCAAGAAACAACATTCAGTACTTC. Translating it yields CASSRGGDARNNIQYF.

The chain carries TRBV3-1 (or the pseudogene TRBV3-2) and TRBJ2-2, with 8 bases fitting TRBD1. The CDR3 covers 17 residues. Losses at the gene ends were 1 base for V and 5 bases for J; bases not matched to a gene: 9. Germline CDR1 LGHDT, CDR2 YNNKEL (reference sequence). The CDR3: CASSQVSDRGPTGELFF. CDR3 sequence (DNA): TGTGCCAGCAGCCAAGTATCCGACAGGGGCCCGACCGGGGAGCTGTTTTTT.

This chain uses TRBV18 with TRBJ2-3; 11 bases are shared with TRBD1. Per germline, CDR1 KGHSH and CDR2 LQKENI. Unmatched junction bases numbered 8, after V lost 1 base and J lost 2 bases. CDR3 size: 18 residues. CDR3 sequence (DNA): TGTGCCAGCTCACCACTAAGTGAGGACAGGGGGCCCACAGATACGCAGTATTTT. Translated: CASSPLSEDRGPTDTQYF. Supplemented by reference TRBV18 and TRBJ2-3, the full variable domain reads NAGVMQNPRHLVRRRGQEARLRCSPMKGHSHVYWYRQLPEEGLKFMVYLQKENIIDESGMPKERFSAEFPKEGPSILRIQQVVRGDSAAYFCASSPLSEDRGPTDTQYFGPGTRLTVL.

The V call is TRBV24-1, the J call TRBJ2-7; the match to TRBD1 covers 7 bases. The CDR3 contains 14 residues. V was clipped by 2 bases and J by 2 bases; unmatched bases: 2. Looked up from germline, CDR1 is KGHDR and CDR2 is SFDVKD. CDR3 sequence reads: CATSDWDSPYEQYF. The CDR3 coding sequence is TGTGCCACCAGTGATTGGGACAGCCCCTACGAGCAGTACTTC.

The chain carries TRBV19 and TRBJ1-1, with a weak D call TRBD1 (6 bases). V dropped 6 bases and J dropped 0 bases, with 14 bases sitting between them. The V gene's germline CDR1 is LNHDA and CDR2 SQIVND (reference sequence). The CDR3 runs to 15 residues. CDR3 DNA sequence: TGTGCCAGTAGCCGCGACAGGCTCATGAACACTGAAGCTTTCTTT. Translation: CASSRDRLMNTEAFF.

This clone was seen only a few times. The CDR3 DNA reads TGTGCCAGCAGCCCGCAACGGACAGGGGACACTGAAGCTTTCTTT. Its translation is CASSPQRTGDTEAFF. This rearrangement joins TRBV4-2 to TRBJ1-1; 9 bases align to TRBD1. This CDR3 has 15 amino acids. The germline V gene encodes CDR1 LGHNA and CDR2 YNFKEQ. Trimming at V came to 4 bases and at J to 3 bases, leaving 6 bases not matched to a gene.

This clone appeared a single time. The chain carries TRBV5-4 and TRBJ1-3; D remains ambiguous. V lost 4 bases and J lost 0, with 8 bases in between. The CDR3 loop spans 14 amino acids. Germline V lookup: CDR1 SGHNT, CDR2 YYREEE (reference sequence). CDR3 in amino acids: CASSRVGSGNTIYF. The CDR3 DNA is TGTGCCAGCAGCCGGGTGGGCTCTGGAAACACCATATATTTT.

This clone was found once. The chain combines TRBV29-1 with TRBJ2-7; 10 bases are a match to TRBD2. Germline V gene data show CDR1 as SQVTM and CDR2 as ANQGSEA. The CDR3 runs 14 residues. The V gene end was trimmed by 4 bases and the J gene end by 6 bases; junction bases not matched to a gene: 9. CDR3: CSVVSSSGRGEQYF. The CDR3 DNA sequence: TGCAGCGTTGTCTCGTCTAGCGGGAGAGGCGAGCAGTACTTC.

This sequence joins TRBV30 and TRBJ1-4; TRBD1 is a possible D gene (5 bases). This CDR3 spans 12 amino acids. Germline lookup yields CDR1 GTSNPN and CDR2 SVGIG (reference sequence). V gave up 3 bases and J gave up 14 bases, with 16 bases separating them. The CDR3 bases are TGTGCCTGGAGAGCAGGGTTTGAGAGGCTGTTTTTT. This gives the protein CAWRAGFERLFF.

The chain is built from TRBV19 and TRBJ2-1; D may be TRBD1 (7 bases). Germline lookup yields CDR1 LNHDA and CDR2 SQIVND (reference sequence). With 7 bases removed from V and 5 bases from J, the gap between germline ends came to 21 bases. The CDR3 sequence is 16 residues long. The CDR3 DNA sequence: TGTGCCAGTACCAGGGGGGACACAGGGTTCAACAATGAGCAGTTCTTC. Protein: CASTRGDTGFNNEQFF. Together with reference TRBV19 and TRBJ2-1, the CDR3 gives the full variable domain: DGGITQSPKYLFRKEGQNVTLSCEQNLNHDAMYWYRQDPGQGLRLIYYSQIVNDFQKGDIAEGYSVSREKKESFPLTVTSAQKNPTAFYLCASTRGDTGFNNEQFFGPGTRLTVL.

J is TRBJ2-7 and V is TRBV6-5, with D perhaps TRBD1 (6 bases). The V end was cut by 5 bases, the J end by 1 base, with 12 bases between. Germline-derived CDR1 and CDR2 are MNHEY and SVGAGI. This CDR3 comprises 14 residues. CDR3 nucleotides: TGTGCCAGCAGTCAGGACAGAGCGTCCTACGAGCAGTACTTC. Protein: CASSQDRASYEQYF.

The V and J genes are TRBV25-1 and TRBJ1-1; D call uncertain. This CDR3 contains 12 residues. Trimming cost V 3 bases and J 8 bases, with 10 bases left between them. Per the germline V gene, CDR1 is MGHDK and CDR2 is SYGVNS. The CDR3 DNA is TGTGCCAGCAGTGAGGCAGAAAAAGAAGCTTTCTTT. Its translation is CASSEAEKEAFF.

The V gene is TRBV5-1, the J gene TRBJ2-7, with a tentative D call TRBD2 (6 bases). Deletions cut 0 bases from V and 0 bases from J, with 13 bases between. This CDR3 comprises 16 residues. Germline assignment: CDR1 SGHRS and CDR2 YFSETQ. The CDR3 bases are TGCGCCAGCAGCTTGGGTAGCGGCCACCTCTCCTACGAGCAGTACTTC. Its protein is CASSLGSGHLSYEQYF.